This T cell receptor beta chain was identified in a study of T cells in Graves' hyperthyroidism and ophthalmopathy. Overall study results and limits: The majority of expanded thyroid clonotypes above 0.001 also appeared in blood. Ophthalmopathy, as predicted by the model, came a median about six months after the prediction.

The germline CDR1 and CDR2 sequences are MGHDK and SYGVNS. V shed 6 bases and J 2 bases; nucleotides not matched to a gene: 5. The CDR3 has 16 residues. The TCR beta CDR3 regions underwent amplification using RNA transcripts as the source. Initially, a first-round RT-PCR of the TCR CDR3 employed the HTBI primer set. TCRdb re-analysed the multiplex PCR reads in MiXCR, keeping a single row per CDR3 protein. The sample includes 500,000 to 600,000 distinct CDR3 sequences, just under 20% of them seen just once. On this clonotype itself: Its antigen is still unknown.

The study included ophthalmopathy patients with Clinical Activity Score at least 3, NOSPECS grade at least 4 and duration under 3 months. The chain combines TRBV25-1 with TRBJ2-7, with 15 bases identical to TRBD2. This TCR came from a man aged 40-49 years with Graves' ophthalmopathy. Sequenced: blood. The CDR3 loop reads CASSGGLAGGTYEQYF. CDR3 coding DNA: TGTGCCAGCAGCGGGGGACTAGCGGGAGGAACCTACGAGCAGTACTTC.